The present entry profiles one T cell receptor beta chain with its context. Its antigen is not yet known. Nothing much larger sits one base from this clone, and base qualities are not available. The immunoSEQ Assay, a bias-controlled multiplex PCR, was used to amplify TCRbeta CDR3 regions from genomic DNA. On the authors' methods: Nucleated cell counts per sample were estimated from amplification of reference gene primers within the assay. Sequence reads were collapsed and filtered to measure the absolute abundance of every unique TCRbeta CDR3 rearrangement. For each sample, productive Simpson clonality was calculated by taking the square root of Simpson's diversity index across productive rearrangements. This immuneACCESS table, as held by TCRdb, lists in-frame sequences with V and J called but not all clones. Of the missing ones, under half trace to an unresolved V gene in checked studies; the others have no known cause. V and J calls plus clone size are reproduced from that table; the DNA served to infer D and trimming. For this sample there are some 120,000 clones; about 92% appear just once. More than 3% of the sample lies in the top ten.

The sample originates from a study of blood T cell repertoires in COVID-19 (dated by TCRdb to the early 2020s). Context from the whole study: Samples covering the acute and convalescent phases of COVID-19 were provided by collaborators in the United States, Italy and Spain. Subjects who had been exposed to COVID-19, were actively infected with it, or had recovered from it provided the deeply sampled blood TCRbeta repertoires that made up the dataset. The samples were drawn from the first 160 participants of the ongoing ImmuneRACE study and from 1,200 or so subjects provided by 6 global collaborators. Where HLA class I and class II types were available, the types were taken from metadata supplied by the sample provider, not from assay-based typing. Nearly every sample came with metadata listing a de-identified subject ID, COVID-19 status, age in years and sex. The repertoires were released in a freely available public database intended as a resource for research on the immune response to SARS-CoV-2. The material from the prospective study consisted of cDNA or gDNA derived from T cells, B-cell-depleted T cells, or PBMCs. Study-wide findings and limitations: The quantity of clinical and demographic metadata differed by source and by participant and was supplied without curation.

Whole blood was collected in K2EDTA tubes by collaborating institutions according to the institutions' own protocols. Collaborator samples were shipped for TCRbeta analysis as frozen whole blood, isolated PBMCs, or DNA extracted from either sample type. CDR1 and CDR2 are drawn from the germline V gene: SGHAT, FQNNGV. The CDR3 contains 16 residues, cysteine and phenylalanine counted. Only the CDR3 DNA stays, 48 bases, in frame from base 1. Trimming accounts for 1 base at V and 3 bases at J, while the number of junction bases matched to no gene is 6. The rearrangement joined TRBV11-2 to TRBJ2-1; 7 central bases correspond to TRBD2. The sequenced sample consisted of peripheral blood. The origin of this receptor is a man aged 45-65 years with active COVID-19. The nucleotide sequence is given as TGTGCCAGCAGCTTAGTGGGGGGGAGAAGCTACAATGAGCAGTTCTTC. Its protein reads: CASSLVGGRSYNEQFF.